The 7 T cell receptor beta chains below come from one sample, sequenced in a study of blood T cells in healthy people across ages. Combining a sample-barcoded 5' primer with a J-beta primer mix, a second PCR ran for roughly 7 to 12 cycles. Via MiXCR, TCRdb re-called the 5' RACE reads, giving one row per CDR3 protein. There are about 720,000 distinct CDR3 sequences in the sample; around 25% occur only once, and more than 3% lies in the top ten. This same sample was also taken into another study, of T cells of mothers and their children.

The specimen was blood. The receptors were sampled from a boy aged 5-17 years in good health.

This clonotype was counted a few times. This rearrangement joins TRBV7-3 to TRBJ2-3, with 7 bases identical to TRBD1. Per the germline V gene, CDR1 is SGHTA and CDR2 is FQGTGA. The CDR3 is 15 amino acids. V dropped 5 bases and J dropped 1; count of bases not matched to a gene: 6. The DNA of the CDR3 is TGTGCCAGCAGCCCCGGACAGGTAGGCACAGATACGCAGTATTTT. Encoded protein: CASSPGQVGTDTQYF.

The chain joins TRBV12-3 or TRBV12-4 to TRBJ2-7, with TRBD1 matching over 8 bases. The CDR3 loop spans 14 amino acids. V was pared by 5 bases and J by 3 bases, with 6 bases of the junction left unmatched. CDR3 nucleotides: TGTGCCAGCAGTCCGGGACAGGAACTCTACGAGCAGTACTTC. Its translation: CASSPGQELYEQYF.

The chain uses TRBV9 and TRBJ2-3; TRBD2 aligns across 12 bases. Germline-derived CDR1 and CDR2 are SGDLS and YYNGEE. This CDR3 spans 15 amino acids. V shed 3 bases and J 7 bases; nucleotides not matched to a gene: 6. The CDR3 protein is CASSGLAGVPNTQYF. Here the CDR3 DNA reads TGTGCCAGCAGCGGACTAGCGGGAGTTCCTAATACGCAGTATTTT.

This chain joins TRBV20-1 and TRBJ2-5; D is possibly TRBD1 (6 bases). Germline V lookup: CDR1 DFQATT, CDR2 SNEGSKA (reference sequence). Trimming pared 8 bases from V and 4 bases from J, leaving 20 bases between. This CDR3 region has 14 residues. The CDR3 is CSTTTRGRVETQYF. DNA for the CDR3: TGCAGTACTACCACCAGGGGAAGGGTAGAGACCCAGTACTTC.

There are many counts of this clonotype. V is TRBV20-1 and J is TRBJ2-5; 10 bases fit TRBD2. Germline CDR1 is DFQATT and CDR2 is SNEGSKA (reference sequence). This CDR3 spans 17 amino acids. V was clipped by 8 bases and J by 5 bases; unmatched bases: 20. The CDR3: CSSAEAQREGVVETQYF. The CDR3 nucleotides are TGCAGTTCGGCGGAGGCCCAGCGGGAGGGTGTAGTGGAGACCCAGTACTTC.

This clonotype was picked up a small number of times. The rearrangement uses TRBV7-8 and TRBJ2-5; TRBD1 matches at 10 bases. This CDR3 has 16 residues. V trimming: 5 bases; J trimming: 5 bases; junction bases outside the gene matches: 11. Germline loops: CDR1 SGHVS, CDR2 FQNEAQ. CDR3 amino acids: CASSKEGQGMGETQYF. CDR3 nucleotide sequence: TGTGCCAGCAGCAAGGAGGGACAGGGGATGGGGGAGACCCAGTACTTC.

A few counts support this clonotype. V usage is TRBV5-6 and J usage is TRBJ2-4, with 7 bases that match TRBD2. CDR1 and CDR2 (germline): SGHDT, YYEEEE. This CDR3 spans 17 amino acids. The V segment lost 0 bases and the J segment 6 bases; nucleotides outside the gene matches: 12. The CDR3: CASSLDRGGDYRNIQYF. The CDR3 nucleotides are TGTGCCAGCAGCTTGGATCGGGGAGGGGATTATAGAAACATTCAGTACTTC.